The TCR beta chain under discussion was sequenced for a study of T cell repertoires in cytomegalovirus infection. Across the whole study: Recently identified HLA-C-restricted and well-studied HLA-B-restricted CMV epitopes were used. Matching HLA type, along with CMV infection, was indicated by public TCR beta signatures.

J was trimmed by 5 bases and V by 3 bases; bases with no gene match: 12. The CDR3 length is 18 residues. In germline, CDR1 is ENHRY, CDR2 SYGVKD. Study results and caveats: Across the ex vivo response, the dominant clonotypes were HLA-C-restricted CMV-specific TCR beta clonotypes. Summed frequency of public TCR beta families distinguished CMV carriers with the relevant HLA.

This clonotype has a handful of counts. Its specificity is unknown. TCRdb reprocessed the reads with MiXCR, giving one entry per CDR3 protein. The table includes under 95,000 distinct CDR3 sequences, more than 40% detected once. This TCR derives from a human donor in good health (CMV status not recorded). Some clones in this sample may be carry-over from other donors' samples. The sequencing here drew on CD8+ T cells from cultured PBMCs, taken from culture after CMV antigen stimulation. This sequence joins TRBV10-3 and TRBJ2-1, with TRBD2 matching over 11 bases. The CDR3 loop reads CAISELGIAGGANNEQFF. CDR3 DNA sequence: TGTGCCATCAGTGAACTCGGGATAGCGGGGGGGGCCAACAATGAGCAGTTCTTC.